The clone carrying this T cell receptor (beta chain) was seen a few times. All unsorted peripheral T cells were captured because whole blood was used without fractionation. Alpha and beta constant-region primers primed reverse transcription of around 500 ng RNA. Separate chain-specific third strand synthesis with multiplexing indices produced the alpha and beta libraries. TCRdb called the 5' RACE reads again in MiXCR, with one record for every CDR3 protein. The sample records about 10,000 distinct CDR3 sequences, around 9.3% being singletons. This sample was included in a study of HIV-infected patients and healthy controls. Trimming at V came to 1 base and at J to 7 bases, leaving 9 bases not matched to a gene. This CDR3 contains 17 residues. Germline CDR1 reads SEHNR; CDR2 reads FQNEAQ (reference sequence).

This sequence originates from an adult with HIV infection. The sample consisted of blood, taken before antiretroviral therapy. The chain combines TRBV7-9 with TRBJ2-1; 11 bases fit TRBD1. CDR3: CASSLVWTGGGGNEQFF. CDR3 in DNA: TGTGCCAGCAGCTTAGTATGGACAGGGGGCGGTGGGAATGAGCAGTTCTTC.